The 30 T cell receptor beta chains given below trace back to one sample, sequenced in a study of blood T cell repertoires in COVID-19. Assay: immunoSEQ multiplex PCR; the TCRdb copy retains only in-frame clones and omits some. The sample gives tens of thousands of clones, about nine tenths of which show up once; about a sixth is in the top ten. What was sequenced was peripheral blood. The receptor source for this set is a human donor in a cohort sampled during active COVID-19.

The chain has TRBV5-1 and TRBJ2-7; TRBD1 matches 8 bases. Trimming at V came to 3 bases and at J to 3 bases, leaving 8 bases not matched to a gene. Germline loops: CDR1 SGHRS, CDR2 YFSETQ. The CDR3 is made up of 15 amino acids. CDR3 coding DNA: TGCGCCAGCAGCTCGACAGGGGCCCAGGACTACGAGCAGTACTTC. This translates into CASSSTGAQDYEQYF.

This clone was recorded a few times. This chain uses TRBV7-3 with TRBJ2-2, with 10 nucleotides matching TRBD2. Germline CDR1 SGHTA, CDR2 FQGTGA. This CDR3 is 15 amino acids long. J was trimmed by 5 bases and V by 2 bases; bases with no gene match: 2. In nucleotides, the CDR3 is TGTGCCAGCAGCTTAGTAGCGGGGGGAACCGGGGAGCTGTTTTTT. It specifies CASSLVAGGTGELFF.

This chain joins TRBV6-5 and TRBJ1-1, with 8 nucleotides matching TRBD1. The CDR3 sequence is 14 residues long. Germline trimming cut 7 bases from V and 0 bases from J; bases unmatched to any gene: 4. CDR1 is MNHEY, CDR2 SVGAGI, per germline. CDR3 loop: CASKNRGVNTEAFF. Here the CDR3 DNA reads TGTGCCAGCAAGAACAGGGGGGTGAACACTGAAGCTTTCTTT.

The rearrangement links TRBV6-1 to TRBJ2-7; D might be TRBD1 (5 bases). Per the germline V gene, CDR1 is MNHNS and CDR2 is SASEGT. The CDR3 has 13 amino acids. The V end was cut by 3 bases, the J end by 2 bases, with 8 bases between. The CDR3 here is CASSDRVPYEQYF. The CDR3, as DNA: TGTGCCAGCAGTGACAGGGTTCCCTACGAGCAGTACTTC.

The CDR3 DNA reads as TGTGCCAGCGCGGGGCCAGATAATTCACCCCTCCACTTT. Translating gives CASAGPDNSPLHF. The V and J genes are TRBV7-2 and TRBJ1-6; TRBD1 is a possible D gene (5 bases). This CDR3 contains 13 residues. Trimming pared 8 bases from V and 5 bases from J, leaving 10 bases between. In germline, CDR1 is SGHTA, CDR2 FQGNSA.

CDR3 region: CASSLGSGGNNYGYTF. CDR3 DNA sequence: TGTGCCAGCAGCTTGGGGTCAGGGGGTAATAACTATGGCTACACCTTC. This rearrangement joins TRBV5-6 to TRBJ1-2; 7 bases agree with TRBD1. The CDR3 is 16 amino acids. J lost 1 base, V lost 0 bases, and 6 bases had no gene match. Germline-derived CDR1 and CDR2 are SGHDT and YYEEEE.

V usage is TRBV7-9 and J usage is TRBJ1-3; D uncertain. Germline assignment: CDR1 SEHNR and CDR2 FQNEAQ (reference sequence). CDR3 length equals 15 residues. V gave up 8 bases and J gave up 1 base, with 15 bases separating them. The CDR3 is CASAGVEGSGNTIYF. In nucleotides, the CDR3 is TGTGCCAGCGCCGGGGTTGAAGGGTCTGGAAACACCATATATTTT.

The chain recombines TRBV27 with TRBJ1-4; 7 bases map to TRBD1. From germline, CDR1 is MNHEY and CDR2 SMNVEV (reference sequence). This CDR3 spans 19 amino acids. The V gene end was trimmed by 6 bases and the J gene end by 0 bases; junction bases not matched to a gene: 16. CDR3 in DNA: TGTGCCAGCAGCAAAACGGGACAGTCATTTTGGCCAACTAATGAAAAACTGTTTTTT. Translating gives CASSKTGQSFWPTNEKLFF.

This chain links TRBV28 with TRBJ2-1; 7 bases are shared with TRBD1. Per the germline V gene, CDR1 is MDHEN and CDR2 is SYDVKM. With 6 bases clipped from V and 3 bases from J, the junction kept 5 bases outside the gene matches. The CDR3 sequence is 14 residues long. The CDR3 loop is CASSRGQNYNEQFF. The CDR3 DNA follows: TGTGCCAGCAGCCGGGGACAGAACTACAATGAGCAGTTCTTC.

J is TRBJ2-3 and V is TRBV7-2, with TRBD2 matching over 9 bases. Germline lookup yields CDR1 SGHTA and CDR2 FQGNSA. The CDR3 extends over 19 amino acids. Trimming removed 0 bases from V and 2 bases from J; junction bases left unmatched: 12. CDR3 sequence (DNA): TGTGCCAGCAGCTTAGCGATCGCGGGGGGGCCTTTTTTCACAGATACGCAGTATTTT. Translating it yields CASSLAIAGGPFFTDTQYF. Variable domain in full (rest from reference TRBV7-2 and TRBJ2-3): GAGVSQSPSNKVTEKGKDVELRCDPISGHTALYWYRQSLGQGLEFLIYFQGNSAPDKSGLPSDRFSAERTGGSVSTLTIQRTQQEDSAVYLCASSLAIAGGPFFTDTQYFGPGTRLTVL.

This chain connects TRBV2 to TRBJ1-5; a weak D match, TRBD1 (6 bases). The ends were cut back, 3 bases at V and 3 bases at J, with 12 bases in the middle. The V gene's germline CDR1 is SNHLY and CDR2 FYNNEI. The CDR3 consists of 15 residues. CDR3 bases: TGTGCCAGCAGTGAGAGGGGGTGGGCCAATCAGCCCCAGCATTTT. This codes for CASSERGWANQPQHF.

The gene calls are TRBV5-1 and TRBJ1-6; 9 nucleotides agree with TRBD1. With 4 bases clipped from V and 9 bases from J, the junction kept 8 bases outside the gene matches. Germline V gene lookup returns CDR1 SGHRS and CDR2 YFSETQ. This CDR3 is built from 15 residues. As DNA, the CDR3 is TGCGCCAGCAGCCCAGGGGACAGGGCGAGTTCACCCCTCCACTTT. It translates to CASSPGDRASSPLHF.

Only a few counts were recorded for this clone. The chain links TRBV11-2 to TRBJ2-1; D may be TRBD2 (5 bases). The CDR3 is made up of 14 amino acids. Germline V gene data show CDR1 as SGHAT and CDR2 as FQNNGV. The ends were cut back, 6 bases at V and 2 bases at J, with 11 bases in the middle. The chain's CDR3 is CASREAAAYNEQFF. In nucleotides, the CDR3 is TGTGCCAGCAGGGAGGCAGCGGCCTACAATGAGCAGTTCTTC.

The chain links TRBV27 to TRBJ1-5; D unresolved. Trimming stripped 6 bases from V and 0 bases from J, with 15 bases between. This CDR3 contains 16 residues. Germline assignment: CDR1 MNHEY and CDR2 SMNVEV (reference sequence). The CDR3 DNA reads TGTGCCAGCAGAACCGGAGGAGCGTATAGCAATCAGCCCCAGCATTTT. As protein: CASRTGGAYSNQPQHF.

Here the CDR3 reads CASSGTNHTGELFF. The CDR3 coding sequence is TGTGCCAGCAGCGGGACTAACCACACCGGGGAGCTGTTTTTT. The chain is built from TRBV28 and TRBJ2-2; 7 bases match TRBD2. The CDR3 has 14 amino acids. CDR1 is MDHEN and CDR2 is SYDVKM in the germline V gene. V gave up 6 bases and J gave up 3 bases; unmatched junction bases: 4.

The V and J genes are TRBV30 and TRBJ1-2; no definite D call. Trimming stripped 4 bases from V and 7 bases from J, with 19 bases between. This CDR3 region has 14 residues. The germline CDR1 and CDR2 sequences are GTSNPN and SVGIG (reference sequence). DNA of the CDR3: TGTGCCTGGACTCCTCGTTGGGGAGCCGGTGGCTACACCTTC. This encodes CAWTPRWGAGGYTF. Full variable domain (remainder filled in from reference TRBV30 and TRBJ1-2): SQTIHQWPATLVQPVGSPLSLECTVEGTSNPNLYWYRQAAGRGLQLLFYSVGIGQISSEVPQNLSASRPQDRQFILSSKKLLLSDSGFYLCAWTPRWGAGGYTFGSGTRLTVV.

The chain has TRBV7-3 and TRBJ2-5; 12 positions agree with TRBD2. Germline trimming cut 5 bases from V and 1 base from J; bases unmatched to any gene: 2. This CDR3 is built from 15 residues. Germline V lookup: CDR1 SGHTA, CDR2 FQGTGA. The CDR3 bases are TGTGCCAGCAGCAGACTAGCGGGAGCCCAAGAGACCCAGTACTTC. Protein sequence: CASSRLAGAQETQYF. The entire variable domain, with the rest obtained from reference TRBV7-3 and TRBJ2-5, is as follows: GAGVSQTPSNKVTEKGKYVELRCDPISGHTALYWYRQSLGQGPEFLIYFQGTGAADDSGLPNDRFFAVRPEGSVSTLKIQRTERGDSAVYLCASSRLAGAQETQYFGPGTRLLVL.

The V and J genes are TRBV27 and TRBJ2-2; 7 nucleotides line up with TRBD2. The CDR3 is 13 amino acids. After removal of 2 bases from V and 6 bases from J, the junction contained 0 bases not matched to a gene. Germline V gene data show CDR1 as MNHEY and CDR2 as SMNVEV (reference sequence). CDR3 amino acids: CASSLRGAGELFF. The CDR3 coding sequence is TGTGCCAGCAGTTTACGGGGGGCCGGGGAGCTGTTTTTT.

The CDR3 reads CASSLTGGISGNTIYF. As DNA, the CDR3 is TGCGCCAGCAGCCTGACAGGGGGGATCTCTGGAAACACCATATATTTT. The rearrangement links TRBV5-1 to TRBJ1-3; 9 nucleotides line up with TRBD1. The CDR3 is 16 amino acids. Per germline, CDR1 SGHRS and CDR2 YFSETQ. The V segment lost 4 bases and the J segment 0 bases; nucleotides outside the gene matches: 5.

The chain uses TRBV28 and TRBJ2-7, with 7 bases that match TRBD2. The CDR3 spans 14 residues. V shed 8 bases and J 0 bases; nucleotides not matched to a gene: 7. Germline lookup yields CDR1 MDHEN and CDR2 SYDVKM. The CDR3 region has the DNA TGTGCCAGCGGTAGGACGGGGGGCTCCTACGAGCAGTACTTC. Translating gives CASGRTGGSYEQYF.

This clone has a single count. The V gene is TRBV3-1 (or the pseudogene TRBV3-2), the J gene TRBJ1-2, with D possibly TRBD1 on 6 matching bases. The CDR3 consists of 13 residues. Deletions cut 4 bases from V and 0 bases from J, with 6 bases between. Germline CDR1 is LGHDT and CDR2 is YNNKEL (reference sequence). DNA for the CDR3: TGTGCCAGCAGCCGACAGGCTAACTATGGCTACACCTTC. Protein product: CASSRQANYGYTF.

The CDR3 DNA sequence: TGTGCCAGCAGGCAGACAGGGTCTGGGGCCAACGTCCTGACTTTC. Protein product: CASRQTGSGANVLTF. V and J are TRBV6-5 and TRBJ2-6, with 7 bases lining up with TRBD1. Germline CDR1 MNHEY, CDR2 SVGAGI. J gave up 1 base and V 6 bases, and 3 bases lay outside the gene matches. The CDR3 contains 15 residues.

This sequence joins TRBV3-1 (or the pseudogene TRBV3-2) and TRBJ2-7; a possible D gene is TRBD2 (5 bases). CDR3 length equals 13 residues. The germline gives CDR1 LGHDT, CDR2 YNNKEL (reference sequence). The germline V and J ends were trimmed by 2 bases and 3 bases, with 8 bases remaining between them. The CDR3 loop reads CASSQIGSYEQYF. CDR3 bases: TGTGCCAGCAGCCAAATAGGGAGCTACGAGCAGTACTTC.

V is TRBV12-3 or TRBV12-4 and J is TRBJ1-5, with no clear D. V lost 7 bases and J lost 1, with 5 bases in between. The CDR3 has 12 amino acids. CDR3 residues: CASTVSNQPQHF. CDR3 sequence (DNA): TGTGCCAGCACGGTGAGCAATCAGCCCCAGCATTTT.

The rearrangement links TRBV2 to TRBJ1-1; possible D gene TRBD1, 5 bases. Germline V gene lookup returns CDR1 SNHLY and CDR2 FYNNEI. V gave up 9 bases and J gave up 2 bases, with 7 bases separating them. The CDR3 has 11 amino acids. The CDR3 loop reads CASQGNTEAFF. For the CDR3, the DNA is TGTGCCAGTCAGGGCAACACTGAAGCTTTCTTT.

The chain combines TRBV27 with TRBJ2-7, with D possibly being TRBD1 (5 bases). Per germline, CDR1 MNHEY and CDR2 SMNVEV (reference sequence). V was shortened by 2 bases and J by 5 bases, with 7 bases between the two germline ends. This CDR3 is 12 amino acids long. CDR3 sequence: CASSLKGDEQYF. DNA of the CDR3: TGTGCCAGCAGTTTAAAAGGGGACGAGCAGTACTTC.

V is TRBV11-2 and J is TRBJ2-7; a possible D gene is TRBD2 (6 bases). The CDR3 extends over 17 amino acids. V dropped 6 bases and J dropped 9 bases, with 30 bases sitting between them. The germline V gene has CDR1 SGHAT and CDR2 FQNNGV. The CDR3 nucleotides read TGTGCCAGCAGGGGTAAGGATGGCGGGGAGTACTTACGAGTGCAGTACTTC. It is translated as CASRGKDGGEYLRVQYF.

This clone was picked up one time. The CDR3 is CASTGTATEAFF. The CDR3 coding sequence is TGTGCCAGTACCGGGACAGCTACTGAAGCTTTCTTT. The chain uses TRBV25-1 and TRBJ1-1, with 7 bases matching TRBD1. Losses at the gene ends were 9 bases for V and 5 bases for J; bases not matched to a gene: 6. CDR1 is MGHDK and CDR2 is SYGVNS in the germline V gene. This CDR3 comprises 12 residues. Complete variable domain (other parts from reference TRBV25-1 and TRBJ1-1): EADIYQTPRYLVIGTGKKITLECSQTMGHDKMYWYQQDPGMELHLIHYSYGVNSTEKGDLSSESTVSRIRTEHFPLTLESARPSHTSQYLCASTGTATEAFFGQGTRLTVV.

The V gene is TRBV7-6, the J gene TRBJ2-5; 7 positions agree with TRBD2. From germline, CDR1 is SGHVS and CDR2 FNYEAQ. The CDR3 is 15 residues long. J was trimmed by 5 bases and V by 0 bases; bases with no gene match: 6. CDR3 nucleotide sequence: TGTGCCAGCAGCTTAGCCTCTAGCGGAAGTGAGACCCAGTACTTC. It encodes CASSLASSGSETQYF.

This chain links TRBV5-6 with TRBJ1-4; 12 bases align to TRBD1. V dropped 2 bases and J dropped 8; count of bases not matched to a gene: 4. The length of the CDR3 is 15 residues. The germline CDR1 and CDR2 sequences are SGHDT and YYEEEE. The CDR3 spells CASSFGTGGKEKLFF. The CDR3 DNA reads TGTGCCAGCAGCTTTGGGACAGGGGGCAAAGAAAAACTGTTTTTT.